This T cell receptor beta chain derives from a study of T cells in Graves' hyperthyroidism and ophthalmopathy. What was amplified from RNA transcripts were TCR beta CDR3 regions. Primed by the HTBI set, a first-round RT-PCR was run on the TCR CDR3. One entry per CDR3 protein results from TCRdb running MiXCR on the multiplex PCR reads. The sample lists approximately 400,000 distinct CDR3 sequences; 11% to 15% were seen once. General observations from the study: A model of 13 V-J pairs discriminated ophthalmopathy from stable hyperthyroidism.

A few counts support this clonotype. Antigen specificity is unknown. Diagnosis relied on clinical symptoms, serum thyroxine and TRAb, thyroid ultrasound and orbital computed tomography. The origin of this receptor is a man in his forties or fifties with Graves' ophthalmopathy. Sequencing was performed on blood.

In DNA, the CDR3 is TGCGCCAGCAGCCCGGGAGGGAGGGAGACTGAAGCTTTCTTT. Its translation: CASSPGGRETEAFF. V usage is TRBV5-1 and J usage is TRBJ1-1; no clear D. The CDR3 loop spans 14 amino acids. V was pared by 4 bases and J by 5 bases, with 15 bases between. Germline-derived CDR1 and CDR2 are SGHRS and YFSETQ. The entire variable domain, with the rest obtained from reference TRBV5-1 and TRBJ1-1, is as follows: KAGVTQTPRYLIKTRGQQVTLSCSPISGHRSVSWYQQTPGQGLQFLFEYFSETQRNKGNFPGRFSGRQFSNSRSEMNVSTLELGDSALYLCASSPGGRETEAFFGQGTRLTVV.